This T cell receptor beta chain was profiled in a study of T cell responses to AZD1222 COVID-19 vaccine. Background on the study: Pooled samples include second doses given at about 4 or 12 weeks.

This table comes from immunoSEQ multiplex PCR, and its TCRdb copy is limited to in-frame clones, with some not included. The sample comprises about 130,000 clones, roughly 90% of which are singletons, and under 5% rests with the top ten. Broader study findings: Among the donors, most were white British and more were female, and clonal diversity was possibly underestimated. Dominant at 160-218 and 743-854, vaccine-associated CD4 TCRs also spanned spike.

With respect to this clone: The antigen is undetermined.

Germline V gives CDR1 SGHVS, CDR2 FQNEAQ. The CDR3 extends over 13 amino acids. V was trimmed by 5 bases and J by 12 bases, leaving 17 bases between them. V is TRBV7-8 and J is TRBJ2-1; D may correspond to TRBD1 or TRBD2 (5 bases each). The sample in question was peripheral blood, obtained on day 0 of AZD1222 vaccination. This clonotype was sampled from an adult in good health. Here the CDR3 DNA reads TGTGCCAGCAGCGGTGGGAGAGAGGGGATGCAGTTCTTC. Translation: CASSGGREGMQFF.